This is a list of T cell receptor beta chains from one sample in a study of blood T cells in healthy people across ages. TCRdb re-derived calls from the 5' RACE reads in MiXCR, one entry per CDR3 protein. Among 550,000 to 800,000 distinct CDR3 sequences listed, 32% were seen once. Sequencing input: blood. Receptor source: a woman aged 80 or older in good health. The CDR3 runs from the conserved cysteine through the conserved F or W. The order of the fields is V gene, clone size, D gene, J gene, CDR3 DNA, CDR3 protein. A D gene is named only where the DNA matches it firmly. Clone sizes are given selectively: once, few, many, or a class where the clone is expanded.

V: TRBV7-9; size: few; D: TRBD1; J: TRBJ1-1; DNA: TGTGCCAGCAGCGAGGACAGGGCCACTGAAGCTTTCTTT; CDR3: CASSEDRATEAFF
V: TRBV10-3; size: many; D: NA; J: TRBJ2-1; DNA: TGTGCCATCAGTGCGGCGGTCAATGAGCAGTTCTTC; CDR3: CAISAAVNEQFF
V: TRBV11-2; size: many; D: TRBD2; J: TRBJ2-1; DNA: TGTGCCAGCAGCAAAGTGACTAGCGGGGATTCCCGCAATGAGCAGTTCTTC; CDR3: CASSKVTSGDSRNEQFF
V: TRBV13; size: NA; D: NA; J: TRBJ2-7; DNA: TGTGCCAGCAGCTGCCCGGGACAACGTCCCGAGCAGTACTTC; CDR3: CASSCPGQRPEQYF
V: TRBV9; size: many; D: TRBD1; J: TRBJ2-5; DNA: TGTGCCAGCAGCGTAGAGTCAGGGGGCGGTGAGACCCAGTACTTC; CDR3: CASSVESGGGETQYF
V: TRBV24-1; size: many; D: NA; J: TRBJ2-4; DNA: TGTGCCACCAGTGACCGCAATACTAGGGGCAAAAACATTCAGTACTTC; CDR3: CATSDRNTRGKNIQYF
V: TRBV20-1; size: NA; D: TRBD1; J: TRBJ2-7; DNA: TGCAGTGCTAGGCCCCTCGGACAGGCCTACGAGCAGTACTTC; CDR3: CSARPLGQAYEQYF
V: TRBV20-1; size: NA; D: NA; J: TRBJ2-5; DNA: TGCAGTGCTCACCCTAGGGGGAAAGGGGCCCAAGAGACCCAGTACTTC; CDR3: CSAHPRGKGAQETQYF
V: TRBV15; size: NA; D: NA; J: TRBJ2-5; DNA: TGTGCCACCAGCAGAGACCCGGGACACTCGGAGACCCAGTACTTC; CDR3: CATSRDPGHSETQYF
V: TRBV9; size: NA; D: NA; J: TRBJ1-6; DNA: TGTGCCAGCAGCCCCTCGGCGGATTCTAATTCACCCCTCCACTTT; CDR3: CASSPSADSNSPLHF
V: TRBV5-1; size: many; D: NA; J: TRBJ2-7; DNA: TGCGCCAGCAGCGTCGGTCCTCGGCAAGAGCAGTACTTC; CDR3: CASSVGPRQEQYF
V: TRBV9; size: NA; D: NA; J: TRBJ1-1; DNA: TGTGCCAGCAGCGTAGACGCCCGGGACGGTGAAACTTTCTTT; CDR3: CASSVDARDGETFF
V: TRBV12-3/TRBV12-4; size: NA; D: NA; J: TRBJ1-1; DNA: TGTGCCAGCAGTCCCCAAGGGGCGGGTGAAGCTTTCTTT; CDR3: CASSPQGAGEAFF
V: TRBV7-3; size: many; D: NA; J: TRBJ1-2; DNA: TGTGCCAGCAGCTTAACTAGGGATGGGAACTATGGCTACACCTTC; CDR3: CASSLTRDGNYGYTF
V: TRBV7-2; size: NA; D: TRBD1; J: TRBJ1-2; DNA: TGTGCCAGCAGCGGGACAGACCACTATGGCTACACCTTC; CDR3: CASSGTDHYGYTF
V: TRBV12-5; size: many; D: TRBD1; J: TRBJ2-7; DNA: TGTGCTAGTGGATGGGACAGGGGGTTTGGCGAGCAGTACTTC; CDR3: CASGWDRGFGEQYF
V: TRBV29-1; size: NA; D: TRBD1; J: TRBJ1-3; DNA: TGCAGCGTGGGGACAGGAGTCCCTGGAAACACCATATATTTT; CDR3: CSVGTGVPGNTIYF
V: TRBV20-1; size: few; D: NA; J: TRBJ2-5; DNA: TGCAGTGCAAACAGCATGCGTGGGGAGACCCAGTACTTC; CDR3: CSANSMRGETQYF
V: TRBV6-5; size: many; D: NA; J: TRBJ2-2; DNA: TGTGCCAGCAGTTACTCCATGAGGTCCCAGAACATGAACACCGGGGAGCTGTTTTTT; CDR3: CASSYSMRSQNMNTGELFF
V: TRBV7-2; size: many; D: TRBD2; J: TRBJ2-5; DNA: TGTGCCAGCAGCTTGGGAGCGGGGCTCCAAGAGACCCAGTACTTC; CDR3: CASSLGAGLQETQYF
V: TRBV27; size: many; D: NA; J: TRBJ2-7; DNA: TGTGCCAGCAGTTTGGAAGGGCGCGAGCAGTACTTC; CDR3: CASSLEGREQYF
V: TRBV9; size: many; D: NA; J: TRBJ2-5; DNA: TGTGCCAGCAGTGGGGGCCTAGGACCAACTAGGGAGACCCAGTACTTC; CDR3: CASSGGLGPTRETQYF
V: TRBV7-2; size: NA; D: NA; J: TRBJ1-1; DNA: TGTGCCAGCAGCCAACACGGGACACTGGGCACTGAAGCTTTCTTT; CDR3: CASSQHGTLGTEAFF
V: TRBV29-1; size: many; D: NA; J: TRBJ2-3; DNA: TGCAGCCGGAAGGGGGGCAAGGGGGATACGCAGTATTTT; CDR3: CSRKGGKGDTQYF
V: TRBV3-1; size: NA; D: NA; J: TRBJ2-7; DNA: TGTGCCAGCAGCCCAATAGGCAATGAGCAGTACTTC; CDR3: CASSPIGNEQYF
V: TRBV14; size: NA; D: NA; J: TRBJ2-3; DNA: TGTGCCAGCAGCCAGGGGAGGTTGACGGGCACAGATACGCAGTATTTT; CDR3: CASSQGRLTGTDTQYF
V: TRBV6-1; size: few; D: NA; J: TRBJ2-5; DNA: TGTGCCAGCAGTGGAATCAATGAGCAGTACTTC; CDR3: CASSGINEQYF
V: TRBV5-1; size: once; D: TRBD2; J: TRBJ2-1; DNA: TGCGCCAGCAGCCACCTAGCGGGGGGGCCAAGTATAGGAAATGAGCAGTTCTTC; CDR3: CASSHLAGGPSIGNEQFF
V: TRBV6-5; size: NA; D: NA; J: TRBJ1-4; DNA: TGTGCCAGCAGTTACACTTCGGGGAGTTTGCTGTTTTTT; CDR3: CASSYTSGSLLFF
V: TRBV12-3/TRBV12-4; size: many; D: NA; J: TRBJ2-1; DNA: TGTGCCAGCAGTTCCCCGGGGCGGGGTGAGCAGTTCTTC; CDR3: CASSSPGRGEQFF
V: TRBV19; size: few; D: NA; J: TRBJ2-1; DNA: TGTGCCAGTAGTATAGAATCAGGCCCCATGTTCTTC; CDR3: CASSIESGPMFF
V: TRBV20-1; size: many; D: NA; J: TRBJ1-2; DNA: TGCAGTGCCACAGGTCAACTCGGGAACACCTTC; CDR3: CSATGQLGNTF
V: TRBV7-3; size: many; D: NA; J: TRBJ2-1; DNA: TGTGCCAGCAGCTTAAAGGGGGGTGGGGGAAATGAGCAGTTCTTC; CDR3: CASSLKGGGGNEQFF
V: TRBV2; size: once; D: NA; J: TRBJ1-1; DNA: TGTGCCAGCAGGCCCGGCAGGAGGGCCACTGAAGCTTTCTTT; CDR3: CASRPGRRATEAFF
V: TRBV6-1; size: many; D: TRBD2; J: TRBJ2-3; DNA: TGTGCCAGCAGTCCGGGACTAGCGGGGACGGCAGATACGCAGTATTTT; CDR3: CASSPGLAGTADTQYF
V: TRBV6-5; size: NA; D: TRBD1; J: TRBJ2-7; DNA: TGTGCCAGCAGTTGGCTATTGGGACAGGTCTACGAGCAGTACTTC; CDR3: CASSWLLGQVYEQYF
V: TRBV30; size: NA; D: TRBD1; J: TRBJ1-6; DNA: TGTGCCTGGAGTGGGACAGGGACACCCCTCCACTTT; CDR3: CAWSGTGTPLHF
V: TRBV15; size: NA; D: TRBD1; J: TRBJ1-2; DNA: TGTGCCACCAGCAGAGTCCAGACAGGGGGGCCTGGCTACACCTTC; CDR3: CATSRVQTGGPGYTF
V: TRBV15; size: many; D: TRBD1; J: TRBJ2-1; DNA: TGTGCCACCAGCCCTACAGGGGGCCTCTACAATGAGCAGTTCTTC; CDR3: CATSPTGGLYNEQFF
V: TRBV3-1; size: NA; D: NA; J: TRBJ2-2; DNA: TGTGCCAGCAGCCAGACACCCACCGGGGAGCTGTTTTTT; CDR3: CASSQTPTGELFF
V: TRBV19; size: NA; D: NA; J: TRBJ2-4; DNA: TGTGCCAGTAGTCCGGGTACGCAAAACATTCAGTACTTC; CDR3: CASSPGTQNIQYF
V: TRBV20-1; size: NA; D: NA; J: TRBJ2-3; DNA: TGCAGTGTCGTACTAGCCTGGGGTACGCAGTATTTT; CDR3: CSVVLAWGTQYF
V: TRBV30; size: once; D: NA; J: TRBJ2-1; DNA: TGTGCCTGGACCCTAGGAGGGCAGTACAATGGGCAGTTCTTC; CDR3: CAWTLGGQYNGQFF
V: TRBV5-1; size: many; D: NA; J: TRBJ1-2; DNA: TGCGCCAGCAGCCTAACAGCGGGGGACGGCTATGGCTACACCTTC; CDR3: CASSLTAGDGYGYTF
V: TRBV12-3/TRBV12-4; size: many; D: TRBD1; J: TRBJ2-6; DNA: TGTGCCAGCAACTTACAGGGGGCCCTCTCTGGGGCCAACGTCCTGACTTTC; CDR3: CASNLQGALSGANVLTF
V: TRBV20-1; size: NA; D: NA; J: TRBJ2-1; DNA: TGCAGTGCCCCGCAAGGCCCCGCGGGCTACAATGAGCAGTTCTTC; CDR3: CSAPQGPAGYNEQFF
V: TRBV3-1; size: many; D: NA; J: TRBJ2-4; DNA: TGTGCCAGCAGCCAAGCTGACAGCCGGTTGGGCAAAAACATTCAGTACTTC; CDR3: CASSQADSRLGKNIQYF
V: TRBV28; size: many; D: TRBD1; J: TRBJ2-5; DNA: TGTGCCAGCAGTTCCTCGCAGGGGGCCGGGGAGACCCAGTACTTC; CDR3: CASSSSQGAGETQYF
V: TRBV5-1; size: many; D: NA; J: TRBJ2-7; DNA: TGCGCCAGCAGCTTCAACGGGGAGCAGTACTTC; CDR3: CASSFNGEQYF